These 6 T cell receptor beta chains were all obtained from the same sample, sequenced in a study of CDR3 diversity in severe acne. Using its own MiXCR run on the PCR reads, TCRdb lists one record per CDR3 protein. The sample lists fewer than 100,000 distinct CDR3 sequences, 45% to 65% occurring once. Sequencing was done on a sample of blood. The receptors shown here come from a male donor in good health, without acne.

This sequence joins TRBV5-1 and TRBJ2-2; D might be TRBD1 (6 bases). The germline V gene has CDR1 SGHRS and CDR2 YFSETQ. The CDR3 runs to 15 residues. V was cut by 2 bases and J by 2 bases, with 10 bases left in between. The CDR3 reads CASSFGTPNTGELFF. As DNA, the CDR3 is TGCGCCAGCAGCTTCGGGACACCCAACACCGGGGAGCTGTTTTTT.

V is TRBV10-3 and J is TRBJ1-1; 8 bases are a match to TRBD1. CDR3 length: 13 amino acids. J was trimmed by 3 bases and V by 10 bases; bases with no gene match: 7. The germline V gene has CDR1 ENHRY and CDR2 SYGVKD. In nucleotides, the CDR3 is TGTGCCACCACGGACAGGGTGGACACTGAAGCTTTCTTT. Its protein product is CATTDRVDTEAFF.

The V and J genes are TRBV12-3 or TRBV12-4 and TRBJ2-7, with TRBD1 matching 8 bases. This CDR3 contains 14 residues. V gave up 6 bases and J gave up 3 bases; unmatched junction bases: 7. CDR3 loop: CASRWQGALYEQYF. In nucleotides, the CDR3 is TGTGCCAGCAGGTGGCAGGGGGCCCTCTACGAGCAGTACTTC.

This sequence joins TRBV7-9 and TRBJ1-2; no clear D. The CDR3 is 14 residues long. Trimming cost V 5 bases and J 5 bases, with 15 bases left between them. CDR1 and CDR2 (germline): SEHNR, FQNEAQ (reference sequence). This CDR3 is CASSNTWLDYGYTF. As DNA, the CDR3 is TGTGCCAGCAGCAACACTTGGCTGGATTATGGCTACACCTTC.

The chain is built from TRBV6-6 and TRBJ1-2; 9 nucleotides match TRBD1. Germline CDR1 reads MNHNY; CDR2 reads SVGAGI (reference sequence). This CDR3 has 13 amino acids. The ends lost 7 bases at V and 1 base at J; junction bases unmatched: 1. The CDR3 sequence is CASMGQGNYGYTF. The DNA for the CDR3 is TGTGCCAGCATGGGACAGGGTAACTATGGCTACACCTTC.

This clonotype was observed at least ten times. CDR3 residues: CASSFTDTQYF. For the CDR3, the DNA is TGTGCCAGCAGCTTCACAGATACGCAGTATTTT. The rearrangement uses TRBV5-8 and TRBJ2-3; no clear D. Deletions cut 2 bases from V and 2 bases from J, with 0 bases between. Germline values: CDR1 SGHTS, CDR2 YDEGEE. The CDR3 sequence is 11 residues long.